This TCR beta chain was retrieved from a study of T cell changes during pregnancy in multiple sclerosis. The CDR3 loop spans 15 amino acids. Per the germline V gene, CDR1 is LNHDA and CDR2 is SQIVND (reference sequence). V trimming: 4 bases; J trimming: 8 bases; junction bases outside the gene matches: 10. Data came from immunoSEQ multiplex PCR; TCRdb stores just in-frame clones and leaves some out. Here the sample spans about 97,000 clones, approximately 91% being singletons. The sequence derives from a female donor with multiple sclerosis, enrolled in a pregnancy study. This material consisted of peripheral blood, taken in the second trimester of pregnancy. The V gene is TRBV19, the J gene TRBJ2-1, with 8 bases lining up with TRBD2. The CDR3 sequence: CASSTGGFRIYEQFF. The CDR3 coding sequence is TGTGCCAGTAGTACGGGAGGGTTCCGGATATATGAGCAGTTCTTC.